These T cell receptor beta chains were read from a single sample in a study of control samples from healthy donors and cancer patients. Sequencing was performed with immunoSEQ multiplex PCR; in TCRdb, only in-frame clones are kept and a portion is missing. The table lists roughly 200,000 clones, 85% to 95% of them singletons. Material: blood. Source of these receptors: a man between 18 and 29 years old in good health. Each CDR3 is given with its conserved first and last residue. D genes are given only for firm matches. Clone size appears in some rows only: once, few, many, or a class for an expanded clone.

CDR3nt: TGTGCCAGTAGTATGGGGACAGGGAGCACCGGGGAGCTGTTTTTT; CDR3aa: CASSMGTGSTGELFF; v_gene: TRBV19; d_gene: TRBD1; abundance: .; j_gene: TRBJ2-2
CDR3nt: TGCGCCAGCATGGGGGGCCTGGGGTATGGCTACACCTTC; CDR3aa: CASMGGLGYGYTF; v_gene: TRBV10-2; d_gene: .; abundance: .; j_gene: TRBJ1-2
CDR3nt: TGTGCCAGCAGTCCGCCCGCGGGGCTCCTCTTTCGCGAGCAGTACTTC; CDR3aa: CASSPPAGLLFREQYF; v_gene: TRBV28; d_gene: .; abundance: .; j_gene: TRBJ2-7
CDR3nt: TGCGCCAGCAGCCAAGATCCGGCAGCGGCCTCCTACGAGCAGTACTTC; CDR3aa: CASSQDPAAASYEQYF; v_gene: TRBV4-1; d_gene: .; abundance: .; j_gene: TRBJ2-7
CDR3nt: TGTGCCAGCAGCCCCCGTGCCGGGGACTACGAGCAGTACTTC; CDR3aa: CASSPRAGDYEQYF; v_gene: TRBV6-5; d_gene: .; abundance: .; j_gene: TRBJ2-7
CDR3nt: TGCGCCAGCAGGCCGGACGGGAGGGACACTGAAGCTTTCTTT; CDR3aa: CASRPDGRDTEAFF; v_gene: TRBV10-2; d_gene: .; abundance: .; j_gene: TRBJ1-1
CDR3nt: TGTGCCAGCAGCTTGGGGAGCGGGGGCCATTACAATGAGCAGTTCTTC; CDR3aa: CASSLGSGGHYNEQFF; v_gene: TRBV7-9; d_gene: TRBD2; abundance: once; j_gene: TRBJ2-1
CDR3nt: TGTGCCAGCAGCCAAGGGGGACCTACGAAGGGCTACACCTTC; CDR3aa: CASSQGGPTKGYTF; v_gene: TRBV2; d_gene: .; abundance: .; j_gene: TRBJ1-2
CDR3nt: TGTGCCAGTAGTATAGGACAGAGAGGGAATTCACCCCTCCACTTT; CDR3aa: CASSIGQRGNSPLHF; v_gene: TRBV19; d_gene: .; abundance: .; j_gene: TRBJ1-6
CDR3nt: TGTGCCAGCAGCTTAGGAGAGACCTACGAGCAGTACTTC; CDR3aa: CASSLGETYEQYF; v_gene: TRBV11-3; d_gene: .; abundance: .; j_gene: TRBJ2-7
CDR3nt: TGCAGCGTTAGGGACAGGGAGTGGAATGAGCAGTTCTTC; CDR3aa: CSVRDREWNEQFF; v_gene: TRBV29-1; d_gene: TRBD1; abundance: .; j_gene: TRBJ2-1
CDR3nt: TGTGCCAGTAGTATCCCTCCAGGGCGCAACACTGAAGCTTTCTTT; CDR3aa: CASSIPPGRNTEAFF; v_gene: TRBV19; d_gene: .; abundance: .; j_gene: TRBJ1-1
CDR3nt: TGTGCCAGTAGTACCCACAGGGATGAGCAGTTCTTC; CDR3aa: CASSTHRDEQFF; v_gene: TRBV19; d_gene: .; abundance: .; j_gene: TRBJ2-1
CDR3nt: TGTGCCAGCAGCCAATGGACAGAAGATGGCTACACCTTC; CDR3aa: CASSQWTEDGYTF; v_gene: TRBV3-1/TRBV3-2; d_gene: .; abundance: .; j_gene: TRBJ1-2
CDR3nt: TGTGCCATCAGTGAGTCTGGCAGGGCCGGGCTTGAAGCTTTCTTT; CDR3aa: CAISESGRAGLEAFF; v_gene: TRBV10-3; d_gene: .; abundance: .; j_gene: TRBJ1-1
CDR3nt: TGTGCCAGCAGCTTACGAGGGGGCGCGGACACTGAAGCTTTCTTT; CDR3aa: CASSLRGGADTEAFF; v_gene: TRBV13; d_gene: TRBD1; abundance: .; j_gene: TRBJ1-1
CDR3nt: TGCGCCAGCAGGCCCCGACAGGGACAAGGCCCTGAAGCTTTCTTT; CDR3aa: CASRPRQGQGPEAFF; v_gene: TRBV10-2; d_gene: TRBD1; abundance: .; j_gene: TRBJ1-1
CDR3nt: TGTGCCAGCAGCTCCAACCGGGACAGATCCAATTCACCCCTCCACTTT; CDR3aa: CASSSNRDRSNSPLHF; v_gene: TRBV7-9; d_gene: TRBD1; abundance: .; j_gene: TRBJ1-6
CDR3nt: TGTGCCAGCAGTTGGGGCGGCTACACCTTC; CDR3aa: CASSWGGYTF; v_gene: TRBV6-5; d_gene: .; abundance: once; j_gene: TRBJ1-2
CDR3nt: TGTGCCTGGTCCTTAAGAAGGGACACTGAAGCTTTCTTT; CDR3aa: CAWSLRRDTEAFF; v_gene: TRBV30; d_gene: .; abundance: .; j_gene: TRBJ1-1
CDR3nt: TGTGCCACCAGTAAGACAGGGTCCTGGGGTCAAGAGACCCAGTACTTC; CDR3aa: CATSKTGSWGQETQYF; v_gene: TRBV24-1; d_gene: TRBD1; abundance: .; j_gene: TRBJ2-5
CDR3nt: TGTGCCAGCAGCCTCGTTCGAGGGACCGGGATCACTGGGGCCAACGTCCTGACTTTC; CDR3aa: CASSLVRGTGITGANVLTF; v_gene: TRBV3-1/TRBV3-2; d_gene: .; abundance: .; j_gene: TRBJ2-6
CDR3nt: TGCGCCAGCAGTGAGTGGGGTAGGGAGCCCTACAATGAGCAGTTCTTC; CDR3aa: CASSEWGREPYNEQFF; v_gene: TRBV10-1; d_gene: .; abundance: once; j_gene: TRBJ2-1
CDR3nt: TGTGCCAGCAGTTTACCCCTCCGACTAGCGGGGAAAAACATTCAGTACTTC; CDR3aa: CASSLPLRLAGKNIQYF; v_gene: TRBV28; d_gene: TRBD2; abundance: .; j_gene: TRBJ2-4
CDR3nt: TGTGCCAGCAGCCTGACAGGGGAAGGCAATTCACCCCTCCACTTT; CDR3aa: CASSLTGEGNSPLHF; v_gene: TRBV13; d_gene: TRBD1; abundance: .; j_gene: TRBJ1-6
CDR3nt: TGTGCCAGCAGTGAAGCCCCACAGGGCTATGGCTACACCTTC; CDR3aa: CASSEAPQGYGYTF; v_gene: TRBV6-1; d_gene: .; abundance: .; j_gene: TRBJ1-2
CDR3nt: TGCAGTGCCCAAGCTAACTATGGCTACACCTTC; CDR3aa: CSAQANYGYTF; v_gene: TRBV20-1; d_gene: .; abundance: .; j_gene: TRBJ1-2
CDR3nt: TGTGCCAGCAGCTTATGGGGCGCTAATGAAAAACTGTTTTTT; CDR3aa: CASSLWGANEKLFF; v_gene: TRBV5-6; d_gene: .; abundance: .; j_gene: TRBJ1-4
CDR3nt: TGTGCCAGCTCACTTCAAGGGAAGCTTGAAAAACTGTTTTTT; CDR3aa: CASSLQGKLEKLFF; v_gene: TRBV5-6; d_gene: .; abundance: .; j_gene: TRBJ1-4
CDR3nt: TGTGCCAGCAGTCCTCTGGGAGATACGCAGTATTTT; CDR3aa: CASSPLGDTQYF; v_gene: TRBV28; d_gene: .; abundance: .; j_gene: TRBJ2-3
CDR3nt: TGTGCCAGTAGTATAGAGAGGGAAAGTAGCGGCTACACCTTC; CDR3aa: CASSIERESSGYTF; v_gene: TRBV19; d_gene: .; abundance: .; j_gene: TRBJ1-2
CDR3nt: TGTGCCAGCAGTTGGTCAGAGACCCAGTACTTC; CDR3aa: CASSWSETQYF; v_gene: TRBV6-1; d_gene: .; abundance: .; j_gene: TRBJ2-5
CDR3nt: TGTGCCAGCTCTACGGACGATAATTCACCCCTCCACTTT; CDR3aa: CASSTDDNSPLHF; v_gene: TRBV6-5; d_gene: .; abundance: .; j_gene: TRBJ1-6
CDR3nt: TGTGCCAGCAGTCACGACAGGGATAGCAATCAGCCCCAGCATTTT; CDR3aa: CASSHDRDSNQPQHF; v_gene: TRBV28; d_gene: TRBD1; abundance: .; j_gene: TRBJ1-5
CDR3nt: TGCAGTGCTAGGCGAGATACGCAGTATTTT; CDR3aa: CSARRDTQYF; v_gene: TRBV20-1; d_gene: .; abundance: once; j_gene: TRBJ2-3
CDR3nt: TGTGCCAGCAGTGAAATAGGGGTTCGCACAGATACGCAGTATTTT; CDR3aa: CASSEIGVRTDTQYF; v_gene: TRBV2; d_gene: .; abundance: .; j_gene: TRBJ2-3
CDR3nt: TGTGCCAGCAGCTTAGGACAGGCGCGCATGAACACTGAAGCTTTCTTT; CDR3aa: CASSLGQARMNTEAFF; v_gene: TRBV7-6; d_gene: .; abundance: once; j_gene: TRBJ1-1
CDR3nt: TGTGCCAGCAGCTTAGACACGCAAGAGACCCAGTACTTC; CDR3aa: CASSLDTQETQYF; v_gene: TRBV13; d_gene: .; abundance: .; j_gene: TRBJ2-5
CDR3nt: TGTGCCATCAGGACAGGGACAGGGACTGGCGGGGAGCTGTTTTTT; CDR3aa: CAIRTGTGTGGELFF; v_gene: TRBV10-3; d_gene: TRBD1; abundance: .; j_gene: TRBJ2-2
CDR3nt: TGTGCCAGCAGCGAGACAGGGGGCAATCAGCCCCAGCATTTT; CDR3aa: CASSETGGNQPQHF; v_gene: TRBV6-4; d_gene: TRBD1; abundance: .; j_gene: TRBJ1-5
CDR3nt: TGTGCCAGCAGCTTAACGTCGCTGGCGTATGGTGAAAAACTGTTTTTT; CDR3aa: CASSLTSLAYGEKLFF; v_gene: TRBV7-9; d_gene: .; abundance: .; j_gene: TRBJ1-4
CDR3nt: TGTGCCAGCAGCCCCAGCGTGGCCTCCGAGCAGTACTTC; CDR3aa: CASSPSVASEQYF; v_gene: TRBV11-3; d_gene: .; abundance: .; j_gene: TRBJ2-7
CDR3nt: TGTGCCAGCAGCGAGACAGGGATTGGTTCACCCCTCCACTTT; CDR3aa: CASSETGIGSPLHF; v_gene: TRBV5-6; d_gene: TRBD1; abundance: .; j_gene: TRBJ1-6
CDR3nt: TGCGCCAGCAGCAAGGAGGCTAGCGGGGGCCAAGAGACCCAGTACTTC; CDR3aa: CASSKEASGGQETQYF; v_gene: TRBV5-1; d_gene: TRBD2; abundance: .; j_gene: TRBJ2-5
CDR3nt: TGTGCCAGCAGCTTCTCGGGGGCCACAGATACGCAGTATTTT; CDR3aa: CASSFSGATDTQYF; v_gene: TRBV5-4; d_gene: .; abundance: .; j_gene: TRBJ2-3
CDR3nt: TGTGCCAGCAGTGAAGAGGCTTGGGAGGTTAACTATGGCTACACCTTC; CDR3aa: CASSEEAWEVNYGYTF; v_gene: TRBV2; d_gene: .; abundance: few; j_gene: TRBJ1-2
CDR3nt: TGTGCCAGCAGCTTATATGAGGCTAGCGATGAGCAGTTCTTC; CDR3aa: CASSLYEASDEQFF; v_gene: TRBV7-2; d_gene: .; abundance: .; j_gene: TRBJ2-1
CDR3nt: TGTGCCAGCAGCTTAGGAAGCGCCTATGGGAATGAGCAGTTCTTC; CDR3aa: CASSLGSAYGNEQFF; v_gene: TRBV13; d_gene: .; abundance: .; j_gene: TRBJ2-1
CDR3nt: TGTGCCAGCAGCTTTAATGCTGGACCATACGAGCAGTACTTC; CDR3aa: CASSFNAGPYEQYF; v_gene: TRBV7-2; d_gene: .; abundance: .; j_gene: TRBJ2-7
CDR3nt: TGTGCCAGTAGCAGACGCAAGACAGGGCCTAATTCACCCCTCCACTTT; CDR3aa: CASSRRKTGPNSPLHF; v_gene: TRBV19; d_gene: TRBD1; abundance: once; j_gene: TRBJ1-6
CDR3nt: TGTGCCAGTAGTATTCTAGGGAACATTCAGTACTTC; CDR3aa: CASSILGNIQYF; v_gene: TRBV19; d_gene: .; abundance: .; j_gene: TRBJ2-4
CDR3nt: TGTGCCAGCAGCTTAGCTAGGACAGACACAGATACGCAGTATTTT; CDR3aa: CASSLARTDTDTQYF; v_gene: TRBV7-8; d_gene: .; abundance: .; j_gene: TRBJ2-3
CDR3nt: TGTGCCAGCAGCCAACCGGACAGGGGGTCCTATGGCTACACCTTC; CDR3aa: CASSQPDRGSYGYTF; v_gene: TRBV3-1/TRBV3-2; d_gene: TRBD1; abundance: .; j_gene: TRBJ1-2
CDR3nt: TGTGCCAGCAGTTTAGGGACAGCAGATGGCTACACCTTC; CDR3aa: CASSLGTADGYTF; v_gene: TRBV28; d_gene: TRBD1; abundance: .; j_gene: TRBJ1-2
CDR3nt: TGTGCCGTACCCGGGACTAAGCGGGGGTTAGATGAGCAGTTCTTC; CDR3aa: CAVPGTKRGLDEQFF; v_gene: TRBV6-5; d_gene: TRBD2; abundance: .; j_gene: TRBJ2-1
CDR3nt: TGTGCCAGCAGCTTAGGGGACAGGGGGAATCAAGAGACCCAGTACTTC; CDR3aa: CASSLGDRGNQETQYF; v_gene: TRBV5-4; d_gene: TRBD1; abundance: .; j_gene: TRBJ2-5
CDR3nt: TGTGCCAGCAGCTTAGATCCTAGCGGGGGGGGAAATACGCAGTATTTT; CDR3aa: CASSLDPSGGGNTQYF; v_gene: TRBV5-5; d_gene: TRBD2; abundance: .; j_gene: TRBJ2-3
CDR3nt: TGTGCCAGCAGTTTTTCCTTGGGGCTTCGGGACACCGGGGAGCTGTTTTTT; CDR3aa: CASSFSLGLRDTGELFF; v_gene: TRBV28; d_gene: .; abundance: .; j_gene: TRBJ2-2
CDR3nt: TGTGCCAGCAGCTTAGGCCCCACAGATACGCAGTATTTT; CDR3aa: CASSLGPTDTQYF; v_gene: TRBV7-9; d_gene: .; abundance: .; j_gene: TRBJ2-3
CDR3nt: TGCGCCAGCAGCCAAGGTGTGGGCAGGGATGGCTACACCTTC; CDR3aa: CASSQGVGRDGYTF; v_gene: TRBV4-1; d_gene: .; abundance: .; j_gene: TRBJ1-2